This T cell receptor (beta chain) was sequenced during a study of early T cells in non-severe SARS-CoV-2 infection. Overall study: Bulk RNA taken from unsorted whole blood was sequenced, leaving chains unpaired.

Germline lookup yields CDR1 SEHNR and CDR2 FQNEAQ (reference sequence). This CDR3 has 13 residues. The V segment lost 5 bases and the J segment 3 bases; nucleotides outside the gene matches: 2. Study observations and caveats: Missing private and CD4 specificities, VDJdb matching favored anti-spike CD8 responses.

This clonotype was detected ten times or more. Its antigen is as yet unknown. Tagging with unique molecular identifiers was applied to individual cDNA molecules. TCRdb called the 5' RACE reads again in MiXCR, with one record for every CDR3 protein. Here the sample spans some 28,000 distinct CDR3 sequences, around 5.4% being singletons. Sequencing input: whole blood. The clonotype originates from an adult who was a healthcare worker with PCR-confirmed SARS-CoV-2 infection or an uninfected control (not recorded which). The chain joins TRBV7-9 to TRBJ2-7; the match to TRBD2 covers 9 bases. DNA of the CDR3: TGTGCCAGCAGCCCTAGCGGGGACTACGAGCAGTACTTC. Its translation: CASSPSGDYEQYF.